Sequencing of this T cell receptor (beta chain) was carried out in a study of fetal regulatory T cell absence and autoimmunity (dated by TCRdb to about 2017). With regard to the full study: Exocrine pancreas autoimmunity was seen in the IPEX patients without clinical diabetes. Study-wide conclusions, independent of this receptor: The TCR compartment showed significant oligoclonal enrichment in pancreas versus cord blood, with some top clones over 85-fold enriched. Cord blood and pancreas had broadly similar TRB gene family usage, resembling published neonatal and adult repertoires. The oligoclonal enrichment was interpreted as support for antigen-driven autoimmunity in the pancreas before birth in IPEX syndrome.

Genomic DNA obtained from frozen pancreas tissue was processed for repertoire sequencing. The DNeasy Blood and Tissue Kit was used to extract roughly 1.8-3.2 ug of genomic DNA from either umbilical cord blood or frozen pancreas. A word on this clone: The clone's antigen remains unknown. One base away there is no much larger clone; base qualities are not given.

The germline V gene sets CDR1 to SGHTA and CDR2 to FQGNSA. After removal of 1 base from V and 4 bases from J, the junction retains 3 bases not matched to a gene. Spanning cysteine to phenylalanine, the CDR3 consists of 15 amino acids. The retained sequence is limited to the CDR3, 45 bases, with the frame set at the first base. Amplification and barcoding of TCRbeta CDR3 regions were carried out by two-step multiplex PCR on the immunoSEQ human TCRbeta survey platform. Libraries were sequenced on Illumina instruments, and IgH from the same samples was sequenced in parallel. As for the original processing: Raw reads were filtered against IMGT V, D, J definitions and were binned using a nearest-neighbor algorithm so that PCR and sequencing errors were removed. A clone was defined as an identical nucleotide sequence, and differential abundance between tissues was tested with a Fisher exact test for each clone using a pFDR threshold of p<0.01. Clones whose frequencies were too low for statistical inference were excluded by a minimum inclusion filter of 10 in either sample. The immunoSEQ Analyzer was used for pairwise clonal comparisons, while IMGT tools were used to assess gene family usage. Sourced from immuneACCESS, this table was stored by TCRdb with only in-frame sequences that have V and J called. A share of the clones is absent; for the studies checked, an unresolved V gene accounts for under half, and the remainder has no known explanation. That table supplies the V and J calls and clone size; D and trimming were determined from the DNA. In all, the sample holds around 100,000 clones, and 60% to 80% of those were seen once. Just under 2% of the sample goes to the ten largest clones.

The origin of this receptor is a male donor with IPEX syndrome. Sequenced: pancreas tissue. The rearranged segments are TRBV7-2 and TRBJ2-1, with TRBD2 matching 8 junction bases. The CDR3 loop reads CASSLGRGAYNEQFF. Here is the DNA: TGTGCCAGCAGCTTAGGGCGGGGGGCATACAATGAGCAGTTCTTC.